This entry lists 21 T cell receptor beta chains sequenced from one sample in a study of T-cell memory formation after mild COVID-19. TCRdb passed the 5' RACE reads through MiXCR, listing each CDR3 protein once. The data contain 150,000 or so distinct CDR3 sequences, 14% of them singletons. Material for sequencing was PBMCs or a T cell subset sorted from them (not recorded which). The receptors originated from an adult woman who had mild COVID-19 (a few samples of this study predate the infection). Cell type and time point are not known.

This clonotype was observed a handful of times. The rearrangement joins TRBV12-3 or TRBV12-4 to TRBJ2-1; the D is unclear. Deletions cut 5 bases from V and 8 bases from J, with 19 bases between. This CDR3 is built from 15 residues. This CDR3 is CASSPDWPARDEQFF. The CDR3 DNA reads TGTGCCAGCAGTCCTGACTGGCCAGCGAGAGATGAGCAGTTCTTC.

Only a few counts were recorded for this clonotype. The chain links TRBV4-3 to TRBJ2-1; no clear D gene. Germline CDR1 reads LGHNA; CDR2 reads YSLEER. V lost 0 bases and J lost 0, with 9 bases in between. This CDR3 spans 16 amino acids. CDR3 bases: TGCGCCAGCAGCCAAGAGCTACGAAGCTCCTACAATGAGCAGTTCTTC. It encodes CASSQELRSSYNEQFF.

The chain joins TRBV5-1 to TRBJ2-2; D remains unclear. V lost 2 bases and J lost 6, with 8 bases in between. CDR3 length equals 13 residues. CDR1 is SGHRS and CDR2 is YFSETQ in the germline V gene. Here the CDR3 reads CASSFEVSGELFF. Written as DNA, the CDR3 is TGCGCCAGCAGCTTTGAGGTTTCCGGGGAGCTGTTTTTT. Looking up the rest from reference TRBV5-1 and TRBJ2-2 gives the full variable domain: KAGVTQTPRYLIKTRGQQVTLSCSPISGHRSVSWYQQTPGQGLQFLFEYFSETQRNKGNFPGRFSGRQFSNSRSEMNVSTLELGDSALYLCASSFEVSGELFFGEGSRLTVL.

V usage is TRBV20-1 and J usage is TRBJ2-3; D ambiguous. Germline V gives CDR1 DFQATT, CDR2 SNEGSKA (reference sequence). The CDR3 has 12 residues. V was clipped by 2 bases and J by 2 bases, with 5 bases between them. This CDR3 reads CSARMNTDTQYF. The CDR3, as DNA: TGCAGTGCTAGAATGAACACAGATACGCAGTATTTT.

This clonotype was seen a handful of times. CDR3 nucleotide sequence: TGCGCCAGCAGCCTACTGGGGGTCGCGGGGCAGCCCCAGCATTTT. It yields the protein CASSLLGVAGQPQHF. This rearrangement joins TRBV4-1 to TRBJ1-5; TRBD1 is a possible D gene (5 bases). This CDR3 has 15 residues. V lost 4 bases to trimming and J lost 7 bases, with 17 bases between them. The germline CDR1 and CDR2 sequences are MGHRA and YSYEKL.

The gene calls are TRBV5-6 and TRBJ1-5, with D possibly TRBD1 on 6 matching bases. CDR1 is SGHDT, CDR2 YYEEEE, per germline. CDR3 length: 14 residues. The V gene lost 5 bases and the J gene lost 6 bases, with 15 bases spanning the gap. The CDR3 DNA reads as TGTGCCAGCAGACGACCAGGGGTGGGTCAGCCCCAGCATTTT. It is translated as CASRRPGVGQPQHF.

The J gene is TRBJ1-2, the V gene TRBV7-9; D is unclear. Deletions cut 8 bases from V and 4 bases from J, with 11 bases between. Germline V CDR1 and CDR2: SEHNR, FQNEAQ (reference sequence). The CDR3 has 12 amino acids. The CDR3 bases are TGTGCCAGCCGATCAACTGGCTATGGCTACACCTTC. It is translated as CASRSTGYGYTF.

The chain links TRBV12-3 or TRBV12-4 to TRBJ1-2; the D is unclear. The CDR3 sequence is 14 residues long. The ends were cut back, 7 bases at V and 0 bases at J, with 12 bases in the middle. The CDR3: CASILGSPNYGYTF. The CDR3 DNA reads TGTGCCAGCATCTTGGGGTCCCCTAACTATGGCTACACCTTC.

This sequence joins TRBV12-3 or TRBV12-4 and TRBJ2-1, with TRBD2 identical over 11 bases. V shed 6 bases and J 5 bases; nucleotides not matched to a gene: 3. The CDR3 contains 14 residues. CDR3 sequence (DNA): TGTGCCAGCAGCCGGACTAGCGGGCACAATGAGCAGTTCTTC. Residues: CASSRTSGHNEQFF.

This clonotype was detected only a few times. The chain has TRBV5-1 and TRBJ2-3; D is possibly TRBD2 (6 bases). The CDR3 runs 16 residues. Trimming removed 1 base at V and 6 bases at J, with 18 bases between. CDR1 is SGHRS and CDR2 is YFSETQ in the germline V gene. The CDR3 here is CASSLLTGTVIDTQYF. The CDR3 DNA reads as TGCGCCAGCAGCTTGCTGACGGGGACTGTCATCGATACGCAGTATTTT.

This chain uses TRBV5-6 with TRBJ2-1; 10 nucleotides line up with TRBD2. The CDR3 runs to 17 residues. Germline CDR1 reads SGHDT; CDR2 reads YYEEEE. Trimming cost V 0 bases and J 4 bases; bases outside gene matches: 7. CDR3 residues: CASSLGASGRDYNEQFF. Here the CDR3 DNA reads TGTGCCAGCAGCTTGGGTGCGAGCGGGAGGGATTACAATGAGCAGTTCTTC.

The chain joins TRBV6-1 to TRBJ2-7; D may be TRBD1 (5 bases). This CDR3 is 14 amino acids long. CDR1 MNHNS and CDR2 SASEGT come from the germline V gene. Deletions cut 5 bases from V and 2 bases from J, with 13 bases between. DNA of the CDR3: TGTGCCAGCAGTTCGACAGCATCGCCCTACGAGCAGTACTTC. It translates to CASSSTASPYEQYF.

The V call is TRBV7-6, the J call TRBJ2-7; TRBD1 agrees at 7 bases. J gave up 2 bases and V 5 bases, and 9 bases lay outside the gene matches. Germline CDR1 reads SGHVS; CDR2 reads FNYEAQ. This CDR3 has 15 amino acids. CDR3 DNA: TGTGCCAGCAGCCCCGTGACAGGGCGTACCTACGAGCAGTACTTC. This translates into CASSPVTGRTYEQYF.

This clonotype was detected ten times or more. The J gene is TRBJ2-1, the V gene TRBV5-1, with 7 positions matching TRBD1. The V segment lost 4 bases and the J segment 7 bases; nucleotides outside the gene matches: 5. This CDR3 comprises 13 residues. Germline values: CDR1 SGHRS, CDR2 YFSETQ. The CDR3 loop reads CASSLTGYNEQFF. DNA of the CDR3: TGCGCCAGCAGCCTGACAGGGTATAATGAGCAGTTCTTC.

This clonotype showed up just a few times. This chain connects TRBV10-3 to TRBJ1-2; D gene unclear. Germline V gene data show CDR1 as ENHRY and CDR2 as SYGVKD. Trimming left V 3 bases short and J 2 bases short, with 16 bases between. The CDR3 has 16 amino acids. CDR3 in amino acids: CAISEGPGTTNYGYTF. Written as DNA, the CDR3 is TGTGCCATCAGTGAAGGTCCGGGAACCACGAACTATGGCTACACCTTC.

The chain couples TRBV7-9 to TRBJ1-1; a possible D gene is TRBD1 (5 bases). V was shortened by 2 bases and J by 5 bases, with 15 bases between the two germline ends. Germline V CDR1 and CDR2: SEHNR, FQNEAQ (reference sequence). This CDR3 has 15 amino acids. CDR3 DNA sequence: TGTGCCAGCAGCTTATGGGCAGGGAGGTGGACTGAAGCTTTCTTT. This translates into CASSLWAGRWTEAFF.

The J gene is TRBJ2-7, the V gene TRBV3-1, with D unclear. V was trimmed by 6 bases and J by 4 bases, leaving 19 bases between them. The V gene's germline CDR1 is LGHDT and CDR2 YNNKEL (reference sequence). CDR3 length equals 15 residues. CDR3 in DNA: TGTGCCAGCAGGCTTTCTTCCGGCGGAGAATACGAGCAGTACTTC. Translated: CASRLSSGGEYEQYF.

This clonotype was observed a few times. The gene calls are TRBV20-1 and TRBJ2-7; 12 bases are a match to TRBD2. After removal of 4 bases from V and 3 bases from J, the junction contained 4 bases not matched to a gene. CDR3 length equals 14 residues. Germline V lookup: CDR1 DFQATT, CDR2 SNEGSKA (reference sequence). In DNA, the CDR3 is TGCAGTGCTAAAGGACTAGCGGGAATCTACGAGCAGTACTTC. Its translation: CSAKGLAGIYEQYF.

The chain uses TRBV24-1 and TRBJ2-1; TRBD2 matches at 9 bases. The junction had 9 bases not matched to a gene; V was cut back by 7 bases and J by 3 bases. CDR1 and CDR2 from the germline V gene are KGHDR and SFDVKD. CDR3 length: 16 amino acids. The CDR3 nucleotides read TGTGCCACCAGCCGAGAAGCGGGAGGTTTCTACAATGAGCAGTTCTTC. Translating it yields CATSREAGGFYNEQFF.

The chain recombines TRBV25-1 with TRBJ1-2; no clear D. Germline V gene sequence: CDR1 MGHDK, CDR2 SYGVNS. Trimming pared 1 base from V and 6 bases from J, leaving 12 bases between. This CDR3 spans 14 amino acids. The CDR3: CASSEFGRKDGYTF. The CDR3 DNA reads TGTGCCAGCAGTGAATTTGGCCGAAAGGATGGCTACACCTTC.

A few counts support this clonotype. The gene calls are TRBV28 and TRBJ2-1, with TRBD2 matching 8 bases. Germline V lookup: CDR1 MDHEN, CDR2 SYDVKM. Losses at the gene ends were 5 bases for V and 4 bases for J; bases not matched to a gene: 4. CDR3 size: 14 residues. CDR3 sequence: CASSSGSRYNEQFF. The CDR3 bases are TGTGCCAGCAGTAGCGGGAGTAGGTACAATGAGCAGTTCTTC.